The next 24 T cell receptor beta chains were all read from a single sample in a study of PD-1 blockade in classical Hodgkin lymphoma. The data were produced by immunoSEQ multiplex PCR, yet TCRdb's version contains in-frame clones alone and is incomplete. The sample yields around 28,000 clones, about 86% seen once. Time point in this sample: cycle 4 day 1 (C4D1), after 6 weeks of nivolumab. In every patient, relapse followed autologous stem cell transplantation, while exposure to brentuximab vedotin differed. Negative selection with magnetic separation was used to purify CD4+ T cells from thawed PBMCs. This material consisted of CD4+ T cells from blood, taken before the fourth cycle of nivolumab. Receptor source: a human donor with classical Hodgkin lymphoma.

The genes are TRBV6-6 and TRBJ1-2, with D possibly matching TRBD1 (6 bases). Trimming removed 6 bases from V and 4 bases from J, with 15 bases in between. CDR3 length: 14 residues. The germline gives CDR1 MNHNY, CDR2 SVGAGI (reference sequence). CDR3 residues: CASRPSWTAYGYTF. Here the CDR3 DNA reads TGTGCCAGCAGACCTTCTTGGACAGCCTATGGCTACACCTTC.

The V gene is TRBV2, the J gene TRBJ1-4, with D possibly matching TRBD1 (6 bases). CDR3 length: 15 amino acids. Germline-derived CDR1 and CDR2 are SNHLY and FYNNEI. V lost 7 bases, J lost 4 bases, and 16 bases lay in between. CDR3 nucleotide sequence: TGTGCCAGCACCTTGGGGGCGTGGGGTAATGAAAAACTGTTTTTT. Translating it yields CASTLGAWGNEKLFF.

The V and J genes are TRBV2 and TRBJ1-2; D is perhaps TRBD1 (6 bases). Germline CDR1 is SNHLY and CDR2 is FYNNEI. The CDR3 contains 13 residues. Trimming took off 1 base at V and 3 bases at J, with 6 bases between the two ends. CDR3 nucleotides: TGTGCCAGCAGTGAAGGACAGGACTATGGCTACACCTTC. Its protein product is CASSEGQDYGYTF.

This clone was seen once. The DNA for the CDR3 is TGTGCCAGCAGTGCCGGGACTCTAAGCACAGATACGCAGTATTTT. Residues: CASSAGTLSTDTQYF. The chain joins TRBV6-1 to TRBJ2-3; D perhaps matches TRBD2 (6 bases). Germline V lookup: CDR1 MNHNS, CDR2 SASEGT. Trimming left V 4 bases short and J 0 bases short, with 11 bases between. This CDR3 has 15 residues.

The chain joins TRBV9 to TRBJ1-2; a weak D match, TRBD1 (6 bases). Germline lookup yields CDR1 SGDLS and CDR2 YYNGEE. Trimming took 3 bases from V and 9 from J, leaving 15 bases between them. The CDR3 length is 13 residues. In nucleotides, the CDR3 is TGTGCCAGCAGCGCCCTTGGACAGATCCGCTACACCTTC. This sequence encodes CASSALGQIRYTF. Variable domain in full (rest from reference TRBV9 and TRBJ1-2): DSGVTQTPKHLITATGQRVTLRCSPRSGDLSVYWYQQSLDQGLQFLIQYYNGEERAKGNILERFSAQQFPDLHSELNLSSLELGDSALYFCASSALGQIRYTFGSGTRLTVV.

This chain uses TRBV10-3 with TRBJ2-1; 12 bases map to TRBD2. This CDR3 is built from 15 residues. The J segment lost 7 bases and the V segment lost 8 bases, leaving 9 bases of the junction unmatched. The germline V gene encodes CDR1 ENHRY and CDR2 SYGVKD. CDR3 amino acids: CAIGSLAGGPNEQFF. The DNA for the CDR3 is TGTGCCATCGGCTCTCTAGCGGGGGGGCCAAATGAGCAGTTCTTC.

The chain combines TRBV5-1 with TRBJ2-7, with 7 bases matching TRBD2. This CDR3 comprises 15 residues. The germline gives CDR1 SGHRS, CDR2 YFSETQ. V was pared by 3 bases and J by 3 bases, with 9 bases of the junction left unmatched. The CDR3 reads CASSWGWEGNYEQYF. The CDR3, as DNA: TGCGCCAGCAGCTGGGGGTGGGAGGGTAACTACGAGCAGTACTTC.

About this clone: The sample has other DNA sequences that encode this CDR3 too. The CDR3 DNA is TGTGCCAGCTCGCCATCGGGGAGCTCCTATAATTCACCCCTCCACTTT. This sequence encodes CASSPSGSSYNSPLHF. The V and J genes are TRBV18 and TRBJ1-6; D gene uncertain. Trimming cost V 6 bases and J 0 bases, with 12 bases left between them. Per germline, CDR1 KGHSH and CDR2 LQKENI. The length of the CDR3 is 16 residues.

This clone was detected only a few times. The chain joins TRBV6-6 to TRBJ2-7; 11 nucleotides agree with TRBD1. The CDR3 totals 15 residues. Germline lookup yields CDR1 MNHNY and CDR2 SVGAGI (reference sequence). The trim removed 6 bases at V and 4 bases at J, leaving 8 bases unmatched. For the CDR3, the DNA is TGTGCCAGCAGGAGGTGGGGACAGGGGGTGTACGAGCAGTACTTC. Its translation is CASRRWGQGVYEQYF.

The CDR3 DNA reads as TGTGCCAGCAGCTTACCGTTGGACGGGAATTCACCCCTCCACTTT. It codes for CASSLPLDGNSPLHF. The gene calls are TRBV11-2 and TRBJ1-6; D is ambiguous. V shed 2 bases and J shed 7 bases, with 12 bases lying between them. The CDR3 contains 15 residues. The V gene's germline CDR1 is SGHAT and CDR2 FQNNGV.

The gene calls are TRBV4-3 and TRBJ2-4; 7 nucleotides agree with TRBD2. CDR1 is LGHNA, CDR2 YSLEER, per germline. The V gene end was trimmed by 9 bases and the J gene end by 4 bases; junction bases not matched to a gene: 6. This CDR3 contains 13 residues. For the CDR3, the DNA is TGCGCCAGACCGACTAGCACTAAAAACATTCAGTACTTC. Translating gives CARPTSTKNIQYF.

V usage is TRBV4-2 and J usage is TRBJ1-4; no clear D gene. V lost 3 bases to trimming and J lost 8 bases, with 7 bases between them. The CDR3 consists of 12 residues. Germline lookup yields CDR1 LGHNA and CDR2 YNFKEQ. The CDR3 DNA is TGTGCCAGCAGCCACGGCGAAGAAAAACTGTTTTTT. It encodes CASSHGEEKLFF.

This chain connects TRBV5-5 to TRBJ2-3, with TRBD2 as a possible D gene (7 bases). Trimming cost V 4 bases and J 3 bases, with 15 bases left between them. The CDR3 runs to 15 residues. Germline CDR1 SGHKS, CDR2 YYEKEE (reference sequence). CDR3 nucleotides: TGTGCCAGCAGCCGCAAACAGGGAGGGACAGATACGCAGTATTTT. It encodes CASSRKQGGTDTQYF. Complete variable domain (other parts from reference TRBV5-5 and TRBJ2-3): DAGVTQSPTHLIKTRGQQVTLRCSPISGHKSVSWYQQVLGQGPQFIFQYYEKEERGRGNFPDRFSARQFPNYSSELNVNALLLGDSALYLCASSRKQGGTDTQYFGPGTRLTVL.

The CDR3 nucleotides read TGTGCCAGCAGCTTAGGAAGCGGGTACGAGCAGTACTTC. Protein product: CASSLGSGYEQYF. The chain employs TRBV7-7 and TRBJ2-7; perhaps TRBD2 as D (6 bases). Germline assignment: CDR1 SSHAT and CDR2 FNYEAQ (reference sequence). This CDR3 comprises 13 residues. V gave up 1 base and J gave up 4 bases, with 8 bases separating them.

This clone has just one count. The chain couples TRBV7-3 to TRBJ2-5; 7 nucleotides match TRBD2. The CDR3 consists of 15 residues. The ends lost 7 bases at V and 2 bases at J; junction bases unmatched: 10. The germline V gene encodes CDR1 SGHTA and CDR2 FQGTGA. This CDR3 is CASTNNPGLQETQYF. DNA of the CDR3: TGTGCCAGCACCAACAATCCGGGACTACAAGAGACCCAGTACTTC.

CDR3 DNA: TGTGCCTGGAGTGTCTCGTGGCCTTACCCCTCCTACGAGCAGTACTTC. Residues: CAWSVSWPYPSYEQYF. This chain connects TRBV30 to TRBJ2-7; no definite D call. This CDR3 is built from 16 residues. V lost 0 bases to trimming and J lost 0 bases, with 15 bases between them. Per the germline V gene, CDR1 is GTSNPN and CDR2 is SVGIG (reference sequence).

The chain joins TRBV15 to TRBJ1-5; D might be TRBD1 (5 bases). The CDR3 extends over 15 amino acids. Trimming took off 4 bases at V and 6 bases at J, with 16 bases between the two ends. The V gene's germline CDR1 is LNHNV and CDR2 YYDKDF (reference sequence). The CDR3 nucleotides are TGTGCCACCAGCACCGGCAGGGATTTGGGTCAGCCCCAGCATTTT. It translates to CATSTGRDLGQPQHF.

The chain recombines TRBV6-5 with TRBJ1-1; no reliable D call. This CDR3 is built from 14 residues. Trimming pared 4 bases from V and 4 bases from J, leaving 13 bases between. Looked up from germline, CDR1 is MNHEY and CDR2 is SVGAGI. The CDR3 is CASSWEGLGTEAFF. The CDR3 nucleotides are TGTGCCAGCAGTTGGGAGGGTTTGGGCACTGAAGCTTTCTTT.

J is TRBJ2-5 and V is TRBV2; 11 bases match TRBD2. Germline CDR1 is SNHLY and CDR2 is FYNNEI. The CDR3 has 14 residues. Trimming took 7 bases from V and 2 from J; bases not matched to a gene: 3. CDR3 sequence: CASNRLAGQETQYF. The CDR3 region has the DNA TGTGCCAGCAACCGACTAGCGGGGCAAGAGACCCAGTACTTC.

The CDR3 DNA is TGTGCCAGCAGTTTCCACCCGGGGCTTCCTAACTATGGCTACACCTTC. This encodes CASSFHPGLPNYGYTF. The rearrangement links TRBV27 to TRBJ1-2, with D maybe TRBD1 (5 bases). Between the trimmed V and J ends, which lost 3 bases and 0 bases, there was a span of 14 bases. Germline V gene sequence: CDR1 MNHEY, CDR2 SMNVEV (reference sequence). The CDR3 totals 16 residues.

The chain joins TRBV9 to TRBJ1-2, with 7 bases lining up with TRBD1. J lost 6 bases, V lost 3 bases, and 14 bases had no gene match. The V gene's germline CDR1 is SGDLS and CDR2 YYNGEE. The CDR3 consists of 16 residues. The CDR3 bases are TGTGCCAGCAGCGAGAGAGGGGGCATGGGGCGTGATGGCTACACCTTC. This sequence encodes CASSERGGMGRDGYTF. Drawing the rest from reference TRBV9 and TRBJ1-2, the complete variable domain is DSGVTQTPKHLITATGQRVTLRCSPRSGDLSVYWYQQSLDQGLQFLIQYYNGEERAKGNILERFSAQQFPDLHSELNLSSLELGDSALYFCASSERGGMGRDGYTFGSGTRLTVV.

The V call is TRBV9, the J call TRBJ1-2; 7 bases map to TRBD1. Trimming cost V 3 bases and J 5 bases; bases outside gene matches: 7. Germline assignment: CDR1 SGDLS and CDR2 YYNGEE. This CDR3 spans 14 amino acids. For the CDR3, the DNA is TGTGCCAGCAGCGGAGAGATACAGGGGTATGGCTACACCTTC. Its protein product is CASSGEIQGYGYTF. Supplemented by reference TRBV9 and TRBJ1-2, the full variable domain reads DSGVTQTPKHLITATGQRVTLRCSPRSGDLSVYWYQQSLDQGLQFLIQYYNGEERAKGNILERFSAQQFPDLHSELNLSSLELGDSALYFCASSGEIQGYGYTFGSGTRLTVV.

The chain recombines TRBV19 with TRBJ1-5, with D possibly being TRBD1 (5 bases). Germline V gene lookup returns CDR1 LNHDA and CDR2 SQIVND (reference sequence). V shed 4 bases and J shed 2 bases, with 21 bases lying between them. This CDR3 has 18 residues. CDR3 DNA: TGTGCCAGTAGTAATGTATGGGGACCCGACTGGGGCAATCAGCCCCAGCATTTT. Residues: CASSNVWGPDWGNQPQHF.

The CDR3 DNA is TGTGCCAGCAGCTTATCGGGGTTCTTCTCTGGAAACACCATATATTTT. This translates into CASSLSGFFSGNTIYF. This rearrangement joins TRBV5-4 to TRBJ1-3, with D uncertain. Per germline, CDR1 SGHNT and CDR2 YYREEE (reference sequence). The CDR3 sequence is 16 residues long. V was cut by 2 bases and J by 0 bases, with 12 bases left in between.